This TCR beta chain was documented in a study of blood T cell repertoires in COVID-19. Study overall: Sites in the United States, Italy and Spain provided acute and convalescent COVID-19 samples. Nucleic acid was either cDNA or gDNA, and it came from T cells, B-cell-depleted T cells, or PBMCs.

Source study methods: Amplifying reference gene primers gave estimates of nucleated cell counts. Here immunoSEQ multiplex PCR was the method, and the copy in TCRdb shows in-frame clones only, minus some. For V, J and clone size, that table is used; D and trimming come from the DNA. The table shows about 50,000 clones, with around four fifths occurring only once. Germline loops: CDR1 SNHLY, CDR2 FYNNEI. V dropped 6 bases and J dropped 0; count of bases not matched to a gene: 4. CDR3 length: 15 residues. The specimen was peripheral blood. The rearrangement joins TRBV2 to TRBJ1-3, with TRBD1 matching 8 bases. This TCR came from a woman older than 75 with acute or convalescent COVID-19. The CDR3: CASRVDRASGNTIYF. DNA for the CDR3: TGTGCCAGCAGAGTGGACAGGGCCTCTGGAAACACCATATATTTT.